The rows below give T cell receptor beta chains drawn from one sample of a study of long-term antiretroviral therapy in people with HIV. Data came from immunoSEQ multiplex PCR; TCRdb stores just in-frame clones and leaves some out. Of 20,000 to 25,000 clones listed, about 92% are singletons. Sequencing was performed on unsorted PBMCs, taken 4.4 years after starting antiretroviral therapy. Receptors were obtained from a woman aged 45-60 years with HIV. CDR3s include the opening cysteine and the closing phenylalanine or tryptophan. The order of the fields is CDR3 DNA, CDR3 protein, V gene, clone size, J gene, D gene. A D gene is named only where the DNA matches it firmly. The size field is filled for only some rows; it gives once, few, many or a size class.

TGTGCCAGCAGCTCACAGGGTTCCTACGAGCAGTACTTC | CASSSQGSYEQYF | TRBV7-8 | . | TRBJ2-7 | .
TGTGCCATCAGTGAACAGGGTGGCTCCTACGAGCAGTACTTC | CAISEQGGSYEQYF | TRBV10-3 | . | TRBJ2-7 | .
TGTGCCATCAGTGTAAATGCTTTCGGGGCTGAAGCTTTCTTT | CAISVNAFGAEAFF | TRBV10-3 | . | TRBJ1-1 | .
TGCGCCAGCAGCCAAGTTAAACAGGGCCTAACTAATGAAAAACTGTTTTTT | CASSQVKQGLTNEKLFF | TRBV4-1 | . | TRBJ1-4 | .
TGTGCCAGCAGCTTCGACAGGGGGACAGATACGCAGTATTTT | CASSFDRGTDTQYF | TRBV7-9 | . | TRBJ2-3 | TRBD1
TGTGCCACCGGAAGCGGGGGACGCGGCACAGATACGCAGTATTTT | CATGSGGRGTDTQYF | TRBV15 | . | TRBJ2-3 | TRBD2
TGTGCCAGCAGCACCAAAAGGAGGGGCCAGGGATCCTACGAGCAGTACTTC | CASSTKRRGQGSYEQYF | TRBV7-8 | . | TRBJ2-7 | .
TGTGCCAGCAGACCCGGGCGGGTGAGCAATCAGCCCCAGCATTTT | CASRPGRVSNQPQHF | TRBV6-6 | . | TRBJ1-5 | .
TGTGCCAGCAGCAGCCGGGACAGGGGTGCTAATGAAAAACTGTTTTTT | CASSSRDRGANEKLFF | TRBV7-9 | . | TRBJ1-4 | TRBD1
TGTGCCAGCAGCTTTTCCGACAGCACCAACACTGAAGCTTTCTTT | CASSFSDSTNTEAFF | TRBV11-2 | . | TRBJ1-1 | .
TGTGCCAGCAGCTTCAATTCGCGCATTGAGCAGTTCTTC | CASSFNSRIEQFF | TRBV7-9 | . | TRBJ2-1 | .
TGTGCCATCAGTGAGTCCGTTTACTATGGCTACACCTTC | CAISESVYYGYTF | TRBV10-3 | . | TRBJ1-2 | .
TGTGCCAGCAGTTACCGGAGGGACCTGATAAATGAAAAACTGTTTTTT | CASSYRRDLINEKLFF | TRBV6-5 | . | TRBJ1-4 | .
TGTGCCTGGAGTGTACGGGGGGATGAGCAGTTCTTC | CAWSVRGDEQFF | TRBV30 | once | TRBJ2-1 | TRBD2
TGTGCCAGCAGCCCGTACACTGAAGCTTTCTTT | CASSPYTEAFF | TRBV9 | once | TRBJ1-1 | .
TGCAGCGGGCTTGGCTGGGGCGAAACCCCCACGGGGGGCTACACCTTC | CSGLGWGETPTGGYTF | TRBV29-1 | once | TRBJ1-2 | .
TGTGCCAGTAGGGTTTGGGGGGCTGCGAATGAGCAGTTCTTC | CASRVWGAANEQFF | TRBV19 | . | TRBJ2-1 | .
TGCAGCGTTGCCGGGGGCTGGGGCAATCAGCCCCAGCATTTT | CSVAGGWGNQPQHF | TRBV29-1 | . | TRBJ1-5 | .
TGTGCCAGCAGCTTAGAGGGAGCCACTAATGAAAAACTGTTTTTT | CASSLEGATNEKLFF | TRBV11-2 | . | TRBJ1-4 | .
TGTGCCAGCAGTGACTCTAGCGGGGGCCGGGGAGATACGCAGTATTTT | CASSDSSGGRGDTQYF | TRBV6-4 | once | TRBJ2-3 | TRBD2
TGTGCCAGCACCCGACCAGGGGATAGTTCACCCCTCCACTTT | CASTRPGDSSPLHF | TRBV27 | . | TRBJ1-6 | .
TGTGCCAGCAGCTTAGCCTGGTCGACATTGAACTCCTACGAGCAGTACTTC | CASSLAWSTLNSYEQYF | TRBV7-8 | . | TRBJ2-7 | .
TGTGCCAGCAGCTTATCGGGCCCCCATATCCACGAGCAGTACTTC | CASSLSGPHIHEQYF | TRBV13 | . | TRBJ2-7 | .
TGTGCCAGCAGCGTAGGTTCTAGCTCGGGAGATACGCAGTATTTT | CASSVGSSSGDTQYF | TRBV9 | . | TRBJ2-3 | .
TGTGCCTGGAGAGCAGGAAAGGGCTCGACCGCTTTTAACTATGGCTACACCTTC | CAWRAGKGSTAFNYGYTF | TRBV30 | . | TRBJ1-2 | .
TGTGCCAGCGGAACTAGCGGGCAAGAGACCCAGTACTTC | CASGTSGQETQYF | TRBV2 | . | TRBJ2-5 | TRBD2
TGTGCCAGCAGTGGAAGGGGGGGATGGAGAGAAAAACTGTTTTTT | CASSGRGGWREKLFF | TRBV11-2 | . | TRBJ1-4 | .
TGTGCCAGCAGCTTAGATATACGGACCCAAGAGACCCAGTACTTC | CASSLDIRTQETQYF | TRBV11-2 | once | TRBJ2-5 | .
TGTGCCAGCAGCTTAGACCGGGACAGGGGAGGGCAGTACTTC | CASSLDRDRGGQYF | TRBV11-2 | . | TRBJ2-7 | TRBD1
TGTGCCAGCAGGAATACAGGGGGTGGCACTGAAGCTTTCTTT | CASRNTGGGTEAFF | TRBV25-1 | . | TRBJ1-1 | TRBD1
TGTGCCTGGATCGACAGGGGTGGGGAAAAACTGTTTTTT | CAWIDRGGEKLFF | TRBV30 | . | TRBJ1-4 | TRBD1
TGTGCCAGCAGCTTAATAACGACAGCAAACACCGGGGAGCTGTTTTTT | CASSLITTANTGELFF | TRBV7-9 | . | TRBJ2-2 | .
TGTGCCAGTACCGCCTTAGGGGGTTGGCAGCATTTT | CASTALGGWQHF | TRBV19 | once | TRBJ1-5 | .
TGCGCCAGCAGCTTGGGACAGCTCACCGGGGAGCTGTTTTTT | CASSLGQLTGELFF | TRBV5-1 | . | TRBJ2-2 | .
TGTGCCTGGAGCGACCGGGACTTAAGGCGGAGTCAGCCCCAGCATTTT | CAWSDRDLRRSQPQHF | TRBV30 | . | TRBJ1-5 | .
TGTGCCTGGAGTGTGATCTTTAACTATGGCTACACCTTC | CAWSVIFNYGYTF | TRBV30 | . | TRBJ1-2 | .
TGCGCCAGCAGACCCGACAGCACAACTAATGAAAAACTGTTTTTT | CASRPDSTTNEKLFF | TRBV4-1 | . | TRBJ1-4 | .
TGTGCCAGCAGCGTAGAGGCGGGGGGGCGCACAGATACGCAGTATTTT | CASSVEAGGRTDTQYF | TRBV9 | . | TRBJ2-3 | TRBD2
TGTGCCAGCTCACCCGAGCCTGACTCTGGAAACACCATATATTTT | CASSPEPDSGNTIYF | TRBV18 | . | TRBJ1-3 | .
TGTGCCGCCGGGACACCCTCTGGAAACACCATATATTTT | CAAGTPSGNTIYF | TRBV19 | few | TRBJ1-3 | .
TGCGCCAGCAGCCAGACAGTGAACACTGAAGCTTTCTTT | CASSQTVNTEAFF | TRBV4-1 | . | TRBJ1-1 | .
TGTGCCAGTAGTATAGATTTGGGAAACTATGGCTACACCTTC | CASSIDLGNYGYTF | TRBV19 | . | TRBJ1-2 | .
TGTGCCAGCAAGCTTTCCGGGGTACAAGAGACCCAGTACTTC | CASKLSGVQETQYF | TRBV7-2 | . | TRBJ2-5 | .
TGTGCCAGCAGCTTGGGAGGCGTGGCAGGGGATGGCTACACCTTC | CASSLGGVAGDGYTF | TRBV5-4 | . | TRBJ1-2 | .
TGCAGCGGGGGGGGGCCAGGGGGAGCTTTCTTT | CSGGGPGGAFF | TRBV29-1 | . | TRBJ1-1 | TRBD1
TGTGCCAGCAGTTCGGGGGGACGAACCGAGACCCAGTACTTC | CASSSGGRTETQYF | TRBV28 | . | TRBJ2-5 | TRBD2
TGTGCCAGTAAGCCCGCGGGACAGGAGTCCTACGAGCAGTACTTC | CASKPAGQESYEQYF | TRBV19 | once | TRBJ2-7 | TRBD1
TGTGCCAGCAGCTTAATGGGGCGGCGAGAGACCCAGTACTTC | CASSLMGRRETQYF | TRBV13 | . | TRBJ2-5 | .
TGTGCCAGCAGCTTGGGAATTAGTTCGGGGATAACGCATAGTCAGCCCCAGCATTTT | CASSLGISSGITHSQPQHF | TRBV5-5 | once | TRBJ1-5 | .
TGTGCCAGCAGCTTAGGGCCGGGACAGGGGGGTTCACCCCTCCACTTT | CASSLGPGQGGSPLHF | TRBV11-2 | . | TRBJ1-6 | TRBD1
TGCGCCAGCAGCTTAACAGGGGGTTCGGTCTATGGCTACACCTTC | CASSLTGGSVYGYTF | TRBV5-1 | . | TRBJ1-2 | TRBD1
TGTGCCAGCAGTTACGCAGTCAGTGTGAACACTGAAGCTTTCTTT | CASSYAVSVNTEAFF | TRBV6-6 | . | TRBJ1-1 | .
TGTGCCAGTAGTACCATGGGCGCAACTAATGAAAAACTGTTTTTT | CASSTMGATNEKLFF | TRBV19 | . | TRBJ1-4 | .
TGCGCCAGTGGACCCGGGTCTGGCGGGGAGCTGTTTTTT | CASGPGSGGELFF | TRBV5-1 | . | TRBJ2-2 | .
TGTGCCAGCAGCCAGGGACAACTGTCTACGCAGTATTTT | CASSQGQLSTQYF | TRBV14 | . | TRBJ2-3 | .
TGTGCCAGCACCCCCCGGCAGGAGGATTTCACTGAAGCTTTCTTT | CASTPRQEDFTEAFF | TRBV7-9 | . | TRBJ1-1 | .
TGTGCCAGCAGACCCATTGACAGAACTAATTCACCCCTCCACTTT | CASRPIDRTNSPLHF | TRBV6-5 | . | TRBJ1-6 | .
TGTGCCAGCAGCTTAAGCTCCGGGACAGCCCAAGAGACCCAGTACTTC | CASSLSSGTAQETQYF | TRBV7-2 | . | TRBJ2-5 | TRBD1
TGCGCCAGCAGCCAACGCGGACAGGGGGCGAGAGAGACCCAGTACTTC | CASSQRGQGARETQYF | TRBV4-1 | . | TRBJ2-5 | TRBD1
TGTGCCAGCAGGGTAAGGACAGGGGGCAGGACTGAAGCTTTCTTT | CASRVRTGGRTEAFF | TRBV6-5 | medium-sized | TRBJ1-1 | TRBD1